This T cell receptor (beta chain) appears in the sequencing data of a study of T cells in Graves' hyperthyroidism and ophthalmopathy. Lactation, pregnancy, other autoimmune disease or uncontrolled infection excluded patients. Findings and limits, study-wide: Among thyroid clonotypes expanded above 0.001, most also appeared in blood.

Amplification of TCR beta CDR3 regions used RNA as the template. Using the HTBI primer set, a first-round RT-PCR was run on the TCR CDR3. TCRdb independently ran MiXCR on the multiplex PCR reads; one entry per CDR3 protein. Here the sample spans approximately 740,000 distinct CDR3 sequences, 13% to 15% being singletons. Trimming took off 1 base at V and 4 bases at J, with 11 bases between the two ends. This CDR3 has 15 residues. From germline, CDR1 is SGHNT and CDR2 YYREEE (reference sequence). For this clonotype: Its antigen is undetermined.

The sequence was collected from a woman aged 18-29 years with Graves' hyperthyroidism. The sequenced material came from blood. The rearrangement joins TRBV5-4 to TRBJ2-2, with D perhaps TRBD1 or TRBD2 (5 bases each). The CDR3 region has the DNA TGTGCCAGCAGCTTGCTGAGGGGTAGCACCGGGGAGCTGTTTTTT. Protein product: CASSLLRGSTGELFF.